The subject of this entry is one TCR beta chain. This sample was taken from a study of blood T cell repertoires in COVID-19. Sequenced by immunoSEQ multiplex PCR; TCRdb stores in-frame clones only, minus some. This table has approximately 260,000 clones, approximately 82% appearing once. The sample taken for sequencing was peripheral blood. The source of this sequence is a woman older than 75 with active or convalescent COVID-19.

In DNA form, the CDR3 reads TGTGCCAGCAGCGCAGGGTCTCGAAACACCATATATTTT. As protein: CASSAGSRNTIYF. This sequence joins TRBV2 and TRBJ1-3; possibly TRBD1 for D (5 bases). Per germline, CDR1 SNHLY and CDR2 FYNNEI. V shed 6 bases and J shed 5 bases, with 11 bases lying between them. The CDR3 length is 13 residues.